Listed below are T cell receptor beta chains from one sample, sequenced in a study of T cell responses to AZD1222 COVID-19 vaccine. Produced via immunoSEQ multiplex PCR; TCRdb's table is partial and in-frame only. This table has about 110,000 clones, around 90% appearing once. The sample was peripheral blood, taken on day 0 of AZD1222 vaccination. The receptors stem from an adult in good health. The conserved cysteine and the conserved F or W are not part of the CDR3 here. D genes are given only for firm matches.

TRBV6-5	NA	TRBJ1-6	ASSSLDKGGSPLH
TRBV9	NA	TRBJ1-4	ASSPPGGEGVGEKLF
TRBV7-9	NA	TRBJ1-1	ASSLEGGAF
TRBV5-6	NA	TRBJ2-5	ASSSGGPSVETQY
TRBV3-1/TRBV3-2	NA	TRBJ2-5	ASSQGLEFDFAQETQY
TRBV28	NA	TRBJ1-2	ASSWVEAHGYT
TRBV7-8	NA	TRBJ1-1	ASLLGSGNTEAF
TRBV5-6	NA	TRBJ2-2	ASSLDRENSGELF
TRBV16	TRBD1	TRBJ1-5	ASTGQGAHQPQH
TRBV10-2	NA	TRBJ1-2	ASSSTVYGYT
TRBV28	NA	TRBJ1-6	ASSFGQHNSPLH
TRBV6-1	NA	TRBJ1-5	ASSETGGFNQPQH
TRBV12-5	NA	TRBJ1-5	ASEMSGTTAQPQH
TRBV10-1	NA	TRBJ1-3	ASSPGGGTRGNTIY
TRBV7-2	NA	TRBJ2-7	ASSLITLPGEQY
TRBV5-4	NA	TRBJ2-5	ASSLDRDETQY
TRBV6-2/TRBV6-3	NA	TRBJ1-3	ASSQDSYGNTIY
TRBV28	TRBD1	TRBJ1-1	ASRRGQGLNTEAF
TRBV11-3	NA	TRBJ2-1	ASSLEVLQGEQF
TRBV5-1	TRBD1	TRBJ2-7	ASSWSGTGVVEQY
TRBV27	NA	TRBJ2-2	ASSFYSSNTGELF
TRBV6-5	NA	TRBJ2-7	ASSPDRRPYEQY
TRBV5-8	NA	TRBJ1-1	ASSAVVQVNTEAF
TRBV6-5	NA	TRBJ1-1	ASRLSQGNTEAF
TRBV5-1	TRBD2	TRBJ2-2	ASGWRDKAGLAGGLPNTGELF
TRBV2	NA	TRBJ1-6	ASRSQGPHSPLH
TRBV30	NA	TRBJ2-7	AWSGGRAYEQY
TRBV12-3/TRBV12-4	NA	TRBJ1-2	ASSFPGAYGYT
TRBV18	NA	TRBJ2-6	ASSPQASGANVLT
TRBV5-8	TRBD1	TRBJ1-6	ASNPSRGRNSPLH
TRBV18	NA	TRBJ2-1	ASSSFGGRNEQF
TRBV11-3	NA	TRBJ1-2	ASSSSGGAFYGYT
TRBV30	NA	TRBJ1-2	AWSATRLVGNYGYT
TRBV28	TRBD1	TRBJ1-5	ASSRRDRGHQPQH
TRBV7-9	NA	TRBJ2-3	ASSLGGYTQY
TRBV30	NA	TRBJ1-5	AWSGIGNQPQH
TRBV28	NA	TRBJ1-2	ATRTAALIYGYT
TRBV7-9	NA	TRBJ1-1	ASSFAGLGEAF
TRBV11-2	NA	TRBJ1-2	ASVPLEHRKANGYT
TRBV27	TRBD1	TRBJ2-7	ASSSLFSGQGIEQY